This T cell receptor beta chain is from a study of vaccination effects on CD4 cells after COVID-19. Turning to the study itself: After the second dose, samples were taken at median day 72.

In the ViraFEST assay, antigen-specific CD4+ clonotypes were identified by expansion after peptide-pool stimulation. Upon completion of approximately ten days in culture, CD4+ T cells were isolated. Each participant was administered two doses of either the BNT162b2 or the mRNA-1273 vaccine. Each vaccine recipient was nucleocapsid antibody negative and had no prior SARS-CoV-2 infection. Here immunoSEQ multiplex PCR was the method, and the copy in TCRdb shows in-frame clones only, minus some. The sample holds roughly 55,000 clones, under 80% seen once. A note on this clone: Its antigen is undetermined.

CDR1 and CDR2 (germline): LGHDT, YNNKEL (reference sequence). This CDR3 is 14 amino acids long. V trimming: 4 bases; J trimming: 5 bases; junction bases outside the gene matches: 7. This sequence originates from a human donor who received a COVID-19 vaccine. The starting material was CD4+ T cells from PBMCs cultured with HCoV-OC43 spike peptides, obtained after COVID-19 vaccination. Documented subset: HCoV-OC43 spike overlapping peptide pool stimulation. The chain combines TRBV3-1 (or the pseudogene TRBV3-2) with TRBJ1-2; 7 bases map to TRBD1. CDR3 in amino acids: CASSRGDSPYGYTF. CDR3 nucleotide sequence: TGTGCCAGCAGCCGAGGGGACAGTCCATATGGCTACACCTTC.